Following are 23 T cell receptor beta chains from one sample sequenced in a study of shared clonotypes between healthy human individuals (dated by TCRdb to 2018 to 2020). Library creation used the immunoSEQ multiplex PCR assay. TCRdb obtained this table from immuneACCESS and retained in-frame rearrangements with V and J assigned. These tables miss some clones; where compared with another copy, unresolved V genes account for less than half of the shortfall, and the remainder is unexplained. This sample gives millions of clones in total; over 85% of them show up just once. In total, the top ten clones hold 0.1% to 0.15% of the sample. Source material: naive CD4+ T cells sorted from blood. The cell subset or site label of this sample denotes: CD45RA+ positively selected. Every receptor here comes from a man aged 18 to 29 in good health.

The gene calls are TRBV9 and TRBJ2-1, with TRBD2 identical over 8 bases. This CDR3 is 17 amino acids long. J was trimmed by 4 bases and V by 0 bases; bases with no gene match: 9. The germline V gene has CDR1 SGDLS and CDR2 YYNGEE. CDR3 amino acids: CASSVVAGGPPYNEQFF. As DNA, the CDR3 is TGTGCCAGCAGCGTAGTTGCGGGAGGCCCCCCATACAATGAGCAGTTCTTC.

The V gene is TRBV29-1, the J gene TRBJ1-1; D remains unclear. The V end lost 7 bases, the J end lost 4 bases, and 13 bases lay between the germline ends. Germline loops: CDR1 SQVTM, CDR2 ANQGSEA. The CDR3 loop spans 12 amino acids. The CDR3 DNA reads TGCAGCGCTAGGGCTTCTGGCACTGAAGCTTTCTTT. The encoded protein is CSARASGTEAFF.

The chain has TRBV6-6 and TRBJ1-5; possible D gene TRBD1, 6 bases. The V end was cut by 2 bases, the J end by 7 bases, with 12 bases between. Per germline, CDR1 MNHNY and CDR2 SVGAGI (reference sequence). The CDR3 has 14 amino acids. The CDR3 here is CASSYKGGGQPQHF. CDR3 sequence (DNA): TGTGCCAGCAGTTACAAGGGGGGCGGGCAGCCCCAGCATTTT.

V gene TRBV6-5 combines with J gene TRBJ2-1; the D gene is possibly TRBD2 (5 bases). Germline V gene data show CDR1 as MNHEY and CDR2 as SVGAGI. The CDR3 has 15 residues. Trimming took 0 bases from V and 4 from J, leaving 10 bases between them. The CDR3 DNA follows: TGTGCCAGCAGTTACTCGTCACTAGGGTACAATGAGCAGTTCTTC. Residues: CASSYSSLGYNEQFF.

The chain combines TRBV11-2 with TRBJ2-7; TRBD2 matches at 8 bases. CDR1 and CDR2 (germline): SGHAT, FQNNGV. The CDR3 length is 16 residues. Trimming removed 1 base from V and 0 bases from J; junction bases left unmatched: 5. The CDR3 here is CASSLGLAGNSYEQYF. The DNA for the CDR3 is TGTGCCAGCAGCTTAGGCCTAGCGGGCAACTCCTACGAGCAGTACTTC.

As for this clone: The same CDR3 can be traced to other DNA sequences in this sample. V and J are TRBV30 and TRBJ1-2; D might be TRBD1 (5 bases). The V gene's germline CDR1 is GTSNPN and CDR2 SVGIG (reference sequence). The V gene lost 0 bases and the J gene lost 4 bases, with 9 bases spanning the gap. The CDR3 is 13 residues long. DNA for the CDR3: TGTGCCTGGAGTGTAAACGGGGGCTATGGCTACACCTTC. This codes for CAWSVNGGYGYTF. Full variable domain (remainder filled in from reference TRBV30 and TRBJ1-2): SQTIHQWPATLVQPVGSPLSLECTVEGTSNPNLYWYRQAAGRGLQLLFYSVGIGQISSEVPQNLSASRPQDRQFILSSKKLLLSDSGFYLCAWSVNGGYGYTFGSGTRLTVV.

The rearrangement uses TRBV6-6 and TRBJ1-4; D remains ambiguous. Trimming pared 6 bases from V and 2 bases from J, leaving 10 bases between. Germline values: CDR1 MNHNY, CDR2 SVGAGI (reference sequence). This CDR3 is 14 amino acids long. CDR3 in DNA: TGTGCCAGCAGGCCGGCAACCACTAATGAAAAACTGTTTTTT. It is translated as CASRPATTNEKLFF.

This CDR3 reads CASSGRTGVVNEQFF. The DNA for the CDR3 is TGTGCCAGCTCCGGTCGAACGGGAGTTGTCAATGAGCAGTTCTTC. This chain links TRBV6-1 with TRBJ2-1; D may be TRBD2 (6 bases). Trimming took off 8 bases at V and 6 bases at J, with 20 bases between the two ends. The CDR3 loop spans 15 amino acids. Germline V gene data show CDR1 as MNHNS and CDR2 as SASEGT.

The chain has TRBV5-4 and TRBJ2-1; no reliable D call. Germline CDR1 reads SGHNT; CDR2 reads YYREEE (reference sequence). V lost 4 bases, J lost 6 bases, and 11 bases lay in between. The CDR3 length is 13 residues. The CDR3 is CASSTASGNEQFF. As DNA, the CDR3 is TGTGCCAGCAGCACAGCTAGTGGCAATGAGCAGTTCTTC.

The genes are TRBV30 and TRBJ1-1; 7 nucleotides match TRBD1. The CDR3 covers 14 residues. The germline V gene has CDR1 GTSNPN and CDR2 SVGIG (reference sequence). The junction had 2 bases not matched to a gene; V was cut back by 0 bases and J by 1 base. The CDR3 is CAWSVKGANTEAFF. CDR3 coding DNA: TGTGCCTGGAGTGTAAAGGGGGCGAACACTGAAGCTTTCTTT.

The gene calls are TRBV7-9 and TRBJ2-4, with TRBD1 as a possible D gene (5 bases). CDR1 and CDR2 from the germline V gene are SEHNR and FQNEAQ (reference sequence). The CDR3 has 16 residues. Trimming removed 1 base at V and 4 bases at J, with 14 bases between. The CDR3 loop is CASSLGQGSLKNIQYF. DNA for the CDR3: TGTGCCAGCAGCTTAGGCCAGGGATCGCTAAAAAACATTCAGTACTTC.

J is TRBJ2-3 and V is TRBV12-1; the table assigns TRBD2, which was not confirmed against the DNA. TRBV12-1 is annotated as a pseudogene. This CDR3 has 15 residues. CDR3 loop: CASSSLRGGTDTQYF. The CDR3 DNA is TGTGCCAGCAGCTCTCTCCGGGGTGGCACAGATACGCAGTATTTT.

The chain joins TRBV29-1 to TRBJ1-2; 9 nucleotides line up with TRBD1. V lost 4 bases and J lost 6; bases outside the gene matches: 9. From germline, CDR1 is SQVTM and CDR2 ANQGSEA. This CDR3 contains 14 residues. CDR3 loop: CSVAPLTGGNGYTF. For the CDR3, the DNA is TGCAGCGTTGCACCACTGACAGGGGGAAATGGCTACACCTTC.

A note on this clone: One end of the junction fails to match germline, which may point to a read error. The rearrangement links TRBV2 to TRBJ1-2, with D possibly matching TRBD1 (5 bases). In germline, CDR1 is SNHLY, CDR2 FYNNEI. This CDR3 spans 13 amino acids. The CDR3 coding sequence is TGTGCCAGCGGGGACCTGGGCTCCTATCGCTACACCTTC. Translated: CASGDLGSYRYTF.

As for this clone: The same CDR3 is also encoded by other DNA sequences in this sample. The chain recombines TRBV28 with TRBJ1-2; a weak D match, TRBD1 (6 bases). Germline loops: CDR1 MDHEN, CDR2 SYDVKM. This CDR3 has 14 residues. V lost 3 bases to trimming and J lost 7 bases, with 15 bases between them. The CDR3 region has the DNA TGTGCCAGCAGTTTCACCAGGGGTCTGGGTGGCTACACCTTC. Its protein product is CASSFTRGLGGYTF.

Concerning this clone: The sample carries other DNA sequences with the same CDR3. This chain uses TRBV5-1 with TRBJ2-7; TRBD2 matches at 7 bases. With 4 bases clipped from V and 2 bases from J, the junction kept 3 bases outside the gene matches. This CDR3 comprises 13 residues. From germline, CDR1 is SGHRS and CDR2 YFSETQ. CDR3 in amino acids: CASSLGGTYEQYF. In DNA, the CDR3 is TGCGCCAGCAGCCTCGGGGGGACCTACGAGCAGTACTTC. Variable domain in full (rest from reference TRBV5-1 and TRBJ2-7): KAGVTQTPRYLIKTRGQQVTLSCSPISGHRSVSWYQQTPGQGLQFLFEYFSETQRNKGNFPGRFSGRQFSNSRSEMNVSTLELGDSALYLCASSLGGTYEQYFGPGTRLTVT.

With regard to this clone: Other DNA sequences in this specimen translate into the identical CDR3. The chain is built from TRBV27 and TRBJ2-7; a weak D match, TRBD2 (7 bases). Germline V gene lookup returns CDR1 MNHEY and CDR2 SMNVEV (reference sequence). The CDR3 covers 13 residues. V was shortened by 2 bases and J by 4 bases, with 9 bases between the two germline ends. DNA of the CDR3: TGTGCCAGCAGTTTAAGGGGGGGGTACGAGCAGTACTTC. It codes for CASSLRGGYEQYF.

The chain joins TRBV6-1 to TRBJ2-5; TRBD1 aligns across 7 bases. The CDR3 is 16 amino acids. With V trimmed by 1 base and J by 5 bases, 10 bases remained unmatched. Per the germline V gene, CDR1 is MNHNS and CDR2 is SASEGT. CDR3 coding DNA: TGTGCCAGCAGTGAAGGCCGCGGCAGGGGGTTGGAGACCCAGTACTTC. Translating gives CASSEGRGRGLETQYF.

V and J are TRBV18 and TRBJ1-4; 7 bases line up with TRBD1. Trimming took 4 bases from V and 7 from J; bases not matched to a gene: 9. This CDR3 has 15 amino acids. Germline lookup yields CDR1 KGHSH and CDR2 LQKENI. CDR3 sequence: CASSLRQGTGEKLFF. CDR3 DNA sequence: TGTGCCAGCTCACTCCGACAGGGAACGGGTGAAAAACTGTTTTTT.

This rearrangement joins TRBV9 to TRBJ2-3; 9 nucleotides line up with TRBD1. J was trimmed by 4 bases and V by 3 bases; bases with no gene match: 6. The V gene's germline CDR1 is SGDLS and CDR2 YYNGEE. The CDR3 is 15 amino acids. The CDR3 bases are TGTGCCAGCAGCGCTAAACAGGGGGCCCCAGATACGCAGTATTTT. Translation gives CASSAKQGAPDTQYF.

V usage is TRBV2 and J usage is TRBJ1-1; D uncertain. The ends were cut back, 4 bases at V and 4 bases at J, with 10 bases in the middle. The CDR3 consists of 13 residues. Germline assignment: CDR1 SNHLY and CDR2 FYNNEI. This CDR3 reads CASSVGRPTEAFF. The CDR3 coding sequence is TGTGCCAGCAGTGTGGGGAGGCCCACTGAAGCTTTCTTT.

J is TRBJ2-3 and V is TRBV27; D is ambiguous. V lost 1 base and J 10 bases, leaving 12 bases between the germline ends. There are 13 residues in the CDR3. CDR1 is MNHEY, CDR2 SMNVEV, per germline (reference sequence). CDR3 coding DNA: TGTGCCAGCAGTTTATTTAACCCCCAGGCGCAGTATTTT. It encodes CASSLFNPQAQYF.

V gene TRBV19 combines with J gene TRBJ1-1; D unclear. The CDR3 sequence is 16 residues long. Germline V lookup: CDR1 LNHDA, CDR2 SQIVND (reference sequence). Trimming removed 5 bases from V and 4 bases from J, with 20 bases in between. The CDR3 DNA is TGTGCCAGTAGTGCCAGACACAGTTACGGCGGCACTGAAGCTTTCTTT. Translating gives CASSARHSYGGTEAFF. Drawing the rest from reference TRBV19 and TRBJ1-1, the complete variable domain is DGGITQSPKYLFRKEGQNVTLSCEQNLNHDAMYWYRQDPGQGLRLIYYSQIVNDFQKGDIAEGYSVSREKKESFPLTVTSAQKNPTAFYLCASSARHSYGGTEAFFGQGTRLTVV.